The entry below describes one T cell receptor beta chain. This record belongs to a study of blood T cell repertoires in COVID-19. Study-level background: PBMCs, B-cell-depleted T cells, or T cells were the source of the cDNA or gDNA that made up the material.

Profiling relied on immunoSEQ multiplex PCR, and the TCRdb table lists in-frame clones only, not all of them. This table holds about 150,000 clones, 70% to 90% found once. This CDR3 contains 16 residues. Germline assignment: CDR1 LNHDA and CDR2 SQIVND (reference sequence). V shed 4 bases and J shed 4 bases, with 17 bases lying between them. The clonotype comes from a woman aged 60-75 years with COVID-19, enrolled during active disease. J is TRBJ1-5 and V is TRBV19; TRBD1 might be the D (6 bases). Sequencing was carried out using peripheral blood. CDR3 bases: TGTGCCAGTAGTAGGGGGGGCGCTTGGGTTAATCAGCCCCAGCATTTT. It encodes CASSRGGAWVNQPQHF.